The 27 T cell receptor beta chains presented below share a single source sample, sequenced in a study of siplizumab effects on memory and regulatory T cells. Produced via immunoSEQ multiplex PCR; TCRdb's table is partial and in-frame only. Altogether about 100,000 clones are present, over 85% being singletons, with the ten largest covering around 0.62%. The sequenced material came from Tregs sorted from blood. Source of these receptors: a human donor in good health.

The genes are TRBV6-6 and TRBJ1-5; a possible D gene is TRBD1 (5 bases). V gave up 4 bases and J gave up 7 bases, with 17 bases separating them. The CDR3 is 15 residues long. Germline V gives CDR1 MNHNY, CDR2 SVGAGI (reference sequence). CDR3 residues: CASSSGGMGGQPQHF. The CDR3, as DNA: TGTGCCAGCAGTTCCGGTGGGATGGGGGGACAGCCCCAGCATTTT.

This chain connects TRBV7-9 to TRBJ2-7, with TRBD1 identical over 9 bases. Unmatched junction bases numbered 9, after V lost 5 bases and J lost 4 bases. Germline V gene sequence: CDR1 SEHNR, CDR2 FQNEAQ (reference sequence). This CDR3 comprises 15 residues. Here the CDR3 reads CASSLGQGRPYEQYF. CDR3 bases: TGTGCCAGCAGCCTCGGACAGGGGAGGCCTTACGAGCAGTACTTC.

The chain couples TRBV10-3 to TRBJ1-2; 8 bases agree with TRBD1. CDR3 length: 13 amino acids. Per the germline V gene, CDR1 is ENHRY and CDR2 is SYGVKD. V was pared by 6 bases and J by 5 bases, with 5 bases of the junction left unmatched. The CDR3 DNA is TGTGCCATCAGGGCGACAGGGGAGTATGGCTACACCTTC. It translates to CAIRATGEYGYTF.

This clone has just a few counts. The CDR3 bases are TGTGCCAGTAGTATCCTCGGACAGAATTCACCCCTCCACTTT. This sequence encodes CASSILGQNSPLHF. The gene calls are TRBV19 and TRBJ1-6, with D possibly being TRBD1 (6 bases). Trimming shortened V by 3 bases and J by 7 bases, and 10 bases separated the two germline ends. CDR1 is LNHDA, CDR2 SQIVND, per germline (reference sequence). The CDR3 contains 14 residues.

J is TRBJ2-1 and V is TRBV20-1; no definite D call. The V gene's germline CDR1 is DFQATT and CDR2 SNEGSKA (reference sequence). V was trimmed by 0 bases and J by 8 bases, leaving 5 bases between them. This CDR3 spans 11 amino acids. The CDR3 nucleotides are TGCAGTGCTAGAGATCCCGATGAGCAGTTCTTC. Protein: CSARDPDEQFF.

The V call is TRBV18, the J call TRBJ1-1; D gene uncertain. CDR1 is KGHSH, CDR2 LQKENI, per germline. V was cut by 3 bases and J by 6 bases, with 8 bases left in between. The CDR3 sequence is 12 residues long. The CDR3 DNA follows: TGTGCCAGCTCACCGGGCAGTTCTGAAGCTTTCTTT. This encodes CASSPGSSEAFF.

There are a few counts of this clone. It is unclear where the CDR3 begins or ends on the DNA, so no DNA is shown, and the CDR3 is as TCRdb lists it. V is TRBV12-1 and J is TRBJ1-6. TRBV12-1 is shown as a pseudogene. 16 amino acids form the CDR3, both terminal residues included. This CDR3 reads CASSFGEGNEGSPLHF.

J is TRBJ1-3 and V is TRBV27; D is unclear. CDR3 size: 20 residues. V was pared by 2 bases and J by 0 bases, with 23 bases between. CDR1 is MNHEY and CDR2 is SMNVEV in the germline V gene (reference sequence). The CDR3 region has the DNA TGTGCCAGCAGTTTAGTTTTGGCAGGTCGGGCCCCTGACTCTGGAAACACCATATATTTT. Amino acids: CASSLVLAGRAPDSGNTIYF.

The chain combines TRBV5-4 with TRBJ1-2; D not certain. Germline CDR1 and CDR2: SGHNT and YYREEE (reference sequence). Trimming pared 4 bases from V and 8 bases from J, leaving 21 bases between. This CDR3 comprises 15 residues. CDR3 bases: TGTGCCAGCAGCACCGGTGGGCAGGTAGATAAAGGCTACACCTTC. Translating gives CASSTGGQVDKGYTF.

V usage is TRBV21-1 and J usage is TRBJ2-7; whether TRBD2, the table's D call, matches the DNA was not checked. TRBV21-1 is a listed pseudogene. The CDR3 consists of 14 residues. This chain's CDR3 is CASRKADCPYEQYF. DNA of the CDR3: TGTGCCAGCAGAAAAGCGGACTGCCCCTACGAGCAGTACTTC.

This clone has just one count. This chain uses TRBV5-1 with TRBJ1-3; TRBD1 matches at 7 bases. The CDR3 contains 14 residues. The V gene's germline CDR1 is SGHRS and CDR2 YFSETQ. The V and J ends lost 3 bases and 4 bases, in that order; junction bases with no gene match: 4. CDR3 in DNA: TGCGCCAGCAGCTGGGGGACAGTAGGAAACACCATATATTTT. Encoded protein: CASSWGTVGNTIYF.

V usage is TRBV6-5 and J usage is TRBJ2-7; the D call may be TRBD1 or TRBD2 (5 bases each). This CDR3 contains 13 residues. The germline gives CDR1 MNHEY, CDR2 SVGAGI. Trimming took off 6 bases at V and 6 bases at J, with 15 bases between the two ends. The CDR3 region has the DNA TGTGCCAGCAGCATTCCCTCGAGGGGCGAGCAGTACTTC. Translating it yields CASSIPSRGEQYF.

The V gene is TRBV6-6, the J gene TRBJ2-7, with 9 bases aligning to TRBD2. The CDR3 extends over 14 amino acids. Germline CDR1 is MNHNY and CDR2 is SVGAGI (reference sequence). V lost 7 bases and J lost 2; bases outside the gene matches: 6. CDR3 coding DNA: TGTGCCAGCAAGGTCGGACTAGCGACCTACGAGCAGTACTTC. Protein sequence: CASKVGLATYEQYF.

This sequence joins TRBV18 and TRBJ2-4, with TRBD1 matching over 9 bases. The CDR3 is 19 amino acids. V lost 3 bases to trimming and J lost 0 bases; unmatched junction nucleotides: 12. Germline V gene sequence: CDR1 KGHSH, CDR2 LQKENI. CDR3 nucleotides: TGTGCCAGCTCACCTTACTATAGGACAGGGGAGAGAGCCAAAAACATTCAGTACTTC. Translating it yields CASSPYYRTGERAKNIQYF.

This rearrangement joins TRBV29-1 to TRBJ2-2; a possible D gene is TRBD2 (6 bases). The CDR3 loop spans 17 amino acids. Germline CDR1 is SQVTM and CDR2 is ANQGSEA. V lost 8 bases to trimming and J lost 6 bases, with 28 bases between them. The CDR3 nucleotides read TGCAGCATAGAAGGGACTGACCTCCTCGGGGGTGCCGGGGAGCTGTTTTTT. It is translated as CSIEGTDLLGGAGELFF.

V usage is TRBV6-1 and J usage is TRBJ1-1, with 9 bases lining up with TRBD1. CDR1 and CDR2 from the germline V gene are MNHNS and SASEGT. V gave up 4 bases and J gave up 4 bases; unmatched junction bases: 1. The CDR3 length is 13 residues. The DNA of the CDR3 is TGTGCCAGCAGTGTGACAGGGGGCACTGAAGCTTTCTTT. It codes for CASSVTGGTEAFF.

V and J are TRBV27 and TRBJ2-7; TRBD1 matches at 8 bases. Trimming cost V 3 bases and J 2 bases; bases outside gene matches: 0. Germline loops: CDR1 MNHEY, CDR2 SMNVEV (reference sequence). There are 13 residues in the CDR3. The CDR3 DNA follows: TGTGCCAGCAGTTTCAGGGGGCCCTACGAGCAGTACTTC. This gives the protein CASSFRGPYEQYF.

The chain is built from TRBV13 and TRBJ2-1; maybe TRBD1 (6 bases). The germline V gene encodes CDR1 PRHDT and CDR2 FYEKMQ (reference sequence). V lost 6 bases and J lost 4, with 22 bases in between. This CDR3 has 17 residues. For the CDR3, the DNA is TGTGCCAGCAGTCGACTTCGCGGCAGGGGCCCTTACAATGAGCAGTTCTTC. Translated, it gives CASSRLRGRGPYNEQFF. The full variable domain, rest sourced from reference TRBV13 and TRBJ2-1, is AAGVIQSPRHLIKEKRETATLKCYPIPRHDTVYWYQQGPGQDPQFLISFYEKMQSDKGSIPDRFSAQQFSDYHSELNMSSLELGDSALYFCASSRLRGRGPYNEQFFGPGTRLTVL.

J is TRBJ1-2 and V is TRBV5-6; 9 bases are a match to TRBD1. V gave up 4 bases and J gave up 8 bases; unmatched junction bases: 9. CDR3 length: 14 amino acids. Germline CDR1 is SGHDT and CDR2 is YYEEEE. The CDR3 loop is CASSRGQGIRGYTF. The CDR3 region has the DNA TGTGCCAGCAGCCGTGGACAGGGGATCAGGGGCTACACCTTC.

The chain recombines TRBV18 with TRBJ2-3; D ambiguous. V was trimmed by 4 bases and J by 0 bases, leaving 14 bases between them. Germline loops: CDR1 KGHSH, CDR2 LQKENI. This CDR3 region has 16 residues. The CDR3 is CASSRSEKPSTDTQYF. The DNA of the CDR3 is TGTGCCAGCTCACGCAGCGAGAAGCCTAGCACAGATACGCAGTATTTT. The variable domain in full, with the rest retrieved from reference TRBV18 and TRBJ2-3, is NAGVMQNPRHLVRRRGQEARLRCSPMKGHSHVYWYRQLPEEGLKFMVYLQKENIIDESGMPKERFSAEFPKEGPSILRIQQVVRGDSAAYFCASSRSEKPSTDTQYFGPGTRLTVL.

The chain joins TRBV7-9 to TRBJ2-1; the D gene is possibly TRBD1 (5 bases). Deletions cut 0 bases from V and 4 bases from J, with 10 bases between. The CDR3 spans 15 residues. The germline gives CDR1 SEHNR, CDR2 FQNEAQ (reference sequence). The CDR3 here is CASSLAGHVYNEQFF. CDR3 in DNA: TGTGCCAGCAGCTTAGCTGGACACGTTTACAATGAGCAGTTCTTC.

CDR3 loop: CASSLPTETNEQFF. In nucleotides, the CDR3 is TGTGCCAGCAGCTTACCCACCGAGACCAATGAGCAGTTCTTC. The chain joins TRBV7-2 to TRBJ2-1; D is unclear. The CDR3 extends over 14 amino acids. The V gene's germline CDR1 is SGHTA and CDR2 FQGNSA. Trimming pared 2 bases from V and 6 bases from J, leaving 11 bases between.

The genes are TRBV19 and TRBJ1-2; D perhaps matches TRBD1 (5 bases). The CDR3 loop spans 15 amino acids. Germline loops: CDR1 LNHDA, CDR2 SQIVND (reference sequence). Trimming removed 3 bases at V and 4 bases at J, with 15 bases between. As DNA, the CDR3 is TGTGCCAGTAGTATGGGGCGGGGCGGTAGCTATGGCTACACCTTC. It translates to CASSMGRGGSYGYTF. The full variable domain, in which reference TRBV19 and TRBJ1-2 provide the parts outside the CDR3, is DGGITQSPKYLFRKEGQNVTLSCEQNLNHDAMYWYRQDPGQGLRLIYYSQIVNDFQKGDIAEGYSVSREKKESFPLTVTSAQKNPTAFYLCASSMGRGGSYGYTFGSGTRLTVV.

In this sample, this clone turned up once. The V and J genes are TRBV7-9 and TRBJ1-3; no definite D call. V shed 5 bases and J shed 0 bases, with 11 bases lying between them. The germline V gene encodes CDR1 SEHNR and CDR2 FQNEAQ (reference sequence). This CDR3 region has 15 residues. Written as DNA, the CDR3 is TGTGCCAGCAGCGTCGGACGGTTCTCTGGAAACACCATATATTTT. It translates to CASSVGRFSGNTIYF.

The chain recombines TRBV27 with TRBJ2-1; 7 bases line up with TRBD2. In germline, CDR1 is MNHEY, CDR2 SMNVEV (reference sequence). Trimming at V came to 6 bases and at J to 6 bases, leaving 20 bases not matched to a gene. CDR3 length: 18 amino acids. CDR3 nucleotide sequence: TGTGCCAGCAGCCGAAATTTAGCCGGGACTAATCGGTTCAATGAGCAGTTCTTC. It yields the protein CASSRNLAGTNRFNEQFF.

This chain links TRBV5-6 with TRBJ2-5, with no clear D. V lost 4 bases and J lost 2, with 15 bases in between. There are 15 residues in the CDR3. Germline V CDR1 and CDR2: SGHDT, YYEEEE. CDR3 DNA: TGTGCCAGCAGCACCCCTAGTAGATCTCAAGAGACCCAGTACTTC. Its translation: CASSTPSRSQETQYF.

The J gene is TRBJ2-3, the V gene TRBV6-5; the D gene is possibly TRBD2 (6 bases). The germline gives CDR1 MNHEY, CDR2 SVGAGI. CDR3 length: 14 amino acids. With 9 bases removed from V and 7 bases from J, the gap between germline ends came to 20 bases. The CDR3 bases are TGTGCCAGTACCCCGGGACTCCCCCCAAATACGCAGTATTTT. Translation: CASTPGLPPNTQYF.